These 3 T cell receptor beta chains originate from one sample sequenced in a study of breast tumors, draining lymph nodes, adjacent tissues (dated by TCRdb to the mid-2010s). Lymph node samples were obtained from the axillary draining lymph nodes of breast cancer patients. The library was produced with multiplex PCR. Sequenced on an Illumina HiSeq 2000. TCRdb reran the public reads through fastp at Q25 and MiXCR, keeping productive beta chains. Rows matching on CDR3 protein sequence are summarized as one entry with the most common DNA and genes. The sample records some 120,000 distinct CDR3 sequences, approximately 20% of which are singletons. The ten largest make up over 3% of the sample. Sequencing used axillary lymph node tissue. Receptors were obtained from a female donor with breast cancer. Some clones in this sample may be carry-over from other donors' samples.

This clonotype was counted ten times or more. CDR3 bases: TGCGCCAGTTCTCGCGAACTGTATTCACCCCTCCACTTT. Encoded protein: CASSRELYSPLHF. The chain combines TRBV5-1 with TRBJ1-6; D is unresolved. Between the trimmed V and J ends, which lost 8 bases and 8 bases, there was a span of 14 bases. Germline V gene sequence: CDR1 SGHRS, CDR2 YFSETQ. The CDR3 extends over 13 amino acids.

This clonotype was counted at least ten times. This chain uses TRBV2 with TRBJ2-1, with D uncertain. Trimming stripped 3 bases from V and 5 bases from J, with 8 bases between. Germline CDR1 reads SNHLY; CDR2 reads FYNNEI. This CDR3 spans 13 amino acids. The CDR3 DNA follows: TGTGCCAGCAGTGATCGGGCGGACAATGAGCAGTTCTTC. It yields the protein CASSDRADNEQFF.

This clonotype was seen many times. The rearrangement links TRBV11-2 to TRBJ2-7; maybe TRBD1 (6 bases). Germline V gene data show CDR1 as SGHAT and CDR2 as FQNNGV. This CDR3 comprises 11 residues. Trimming shortened V by 3 bases and J by 12 bases, and 12 bases separated the two germline ends. The CDR3 region is CASSFRGGRYF. CDR3 sequence (DNA): TGTGCCAGCAGCTTCAGGGGTGGGCGGTACTTC.